Following are 14 T cell receptor beta chains from one sample sequenced in a study of T-cell memory formation after mild COVID-19 (dated by TCRdb to the early 2020s). The library relied on 5' RACE. This sample was sequenced with an Illumina NovaSeq 6000. The public reads were run again by TCRdb, first through fastp at Q25 and then through MiXCR, and only productive beta chains were kept. Rows with one shared CDR3 protein collapse into an entry with the most common genes and DNA. This sample has 30,000 or so distinct CDR3 sequences in its table, and around 20% of those were observed once. 1.5% of the sample lies in the top ten. Sequencing was done on a sample of PBMCs or a T cell subset sorted from them (not recorded which). The origin of the receptors is an adult who had mild COVID-19 (a few samples of this study predate the infection). The sample titles of this study are shuffled in the database, so cell type and time point are left out.

This clonotype was detected many times. The V and J genes are TRBV4-1 and TRBJ2-3, with TRBD1 matching 7 bases. V gave up 5 bases and J gave up 8 bases; unmatched junction bases: 13. The CDR3 is made up of 15 amino acids. The germline CDR1 and CDR2 sequences are MGHRA and YSYEKL. CDR3 residues: CASSSEDRVVGTQYF. CDR3 nucleotides: TGCGCCAGCAGCAGCGAAGACAGGGTGGTGGGTACGCAGTATTTT.

This clonotype showed up just a few times. The gene calls are TRBV7-9 and TRBJ1-1; D is perhaps TRBD1 (5 bases). The CDR3 sequence is 15 residues long. The V end was cut by 5 bases, the J end by 1 base, with 14 bases between. Per the germline V gene, CDR1 is SEHNR and CDR2 is FQNEAQ (reference sequence). Here the CDR3 reads CASSPQGGGNTEAFF. DNA of the CDR3: TGTGCCAGCAGCCCCCAGGGAGGCGGGAACACTGAAGCTTTCTTT.

This clonotype was counted at least ten times. V gene TRBV6-6 combines with J gene TRBJ1-2; D perhaps matches TRBD1 (6 bases). CDR1 and CDR2 from the germline V gene are MNHNY and SVGAGI (reference sequence). CDR3 length equals 15 residues. The ends were cut back, 7 bases at V and 4 bases at J, with 19 bases in the middle. DNA for the CDR3: TGTGCCAGCACCAGACTCCCGGACAGACCCTATGGCTACACCTTC. Encoded protein: CASTRLPDRPYGYTF.

This clonotype has ten or more counts. The chain is built from TRBV18 and TRBJ2-3; unclear D gene. The CDR3 totals 14 residues. Trimming removed 0 bases from V and 3 bases from J, with 7 bases in between. Germline V gives CDR1 KGHSH, CDR2 LQKENI. The CDR3 sequence: CASSPPYNTDTQYF. CDR3 in DNA: TGTGCCAGCTCACCACCCTATAATACAGATACGCAGTATTTT.

There are many counts of this clonotype. The V call is TRBV5-1, the J call TRBJ2-1, with D perhaps TRBD2 (5 bases). The CDR3 extends over 17 amino acids. The germline V gene encodes CDR1 SGHRS and CDR2 YFSETQ. Trimming shortened V by 0 bases and J by 0 bases, and 13 bases separated the two germline ends. In DNA form, the CDR3 reads TGCGCCAGCAGCTTGGTACGTAGCGCGGACTCCTACAATGAGCAGTTCTTC. It translates to CASSLVRSADSYNEQFF.

Ten or more counts support this clonotype. This sequence joins TRBV12-3 or TRBV12-4 and TRBJ1-5; 7 bases align to TRBD1. CDR3 length: 14 amino acids. The V and J ends lost 1 base and 5 bases, in that order; junction bases with no gene match: 2. The CDR3 DNA reads TGTGCCAGCAGTTTAGTAGGGGGCGATCAGCCCCAGCATTTT. This translates into CASSLVGGDQPQHF.

CDR3 in DNA: TGTGCCAGCAGCGGCTACCGAATTGGCTCCTACGAGCAGTACTTC. Translation gives CASSGYRIGSYEQYF. The V call is TRBV7-9, the J call TRBJ2-7; D is uncertain. Germline V gene lookup returns CDR1 SEHNR and CDR2 FQNEAQ (reference sequence). The CDR3 runs to 15 residues. Between the trimmed V and J ends, which lost 5 bases and 0 bases, there was a span of 14 bases.

This clonotype was found a few times. The J gene is TRBJ2-2, the V gene TRBV2; 7 bases are shared with TRBD2. Germline V gene sequence: CDR1 SNHLY, CDR2 FYNNEI. The CDR3 loop spans 16 amino acids. Losses at the gene ends were 4 bases for V and 7 bases for J; bases not matched to a gene: 12. CDR3 protein: CASSVEGGGVNGELFF. The CDR3 DNA reads as TGTGCCAGCAGTGTGGAGGGCGGGGGAGTTAACGGGGAGCTGTTTTTT.

The chain employs TRBV18 and TRBJ1-4; 8 bases map to TRBD1. V shed 4 bases and J 5 bases; nucleotides not matched to a gene: 9. The CDR3 sequence is 16 residues long. Germline V gene data show CDR1 as KGHSH and CDR2 as LQKENI. CDR3 DNA sequence: TGTGCCAGCTCACTCCTGGAGAGGACAGGGAATGAAAAACTGTTTTTT. Protein sequence: CASSLLERTGNEKLFF.

This clonotype was observed many times. The genes are TRBV5-1 and TRBJ1-3; D possibly corresponds to TRBD1 (6 bases). Germline V gene lookup returns CDR1 SGHRS and CDR2 YFSETQ. Trimming pared 0 bases from V and 4 bases from J, leaving 11 bases between. The CDR3 spans 15 residues. This chain's CDR3 is CASSLAQGSGNTIYF. The CDR3 DNA follows: TGCGCCAGCAGCTTGGCGCAGGGGTCAGGAAACACCATATATTTT.

This clonotype was counted at least ten times. The CDR3: CASSPRGGGSSNEQFF. CDR3 bases: TGCGCCAGCAGTCCCCGAGGGGGGGGATCATCAAATGAGCAGTTCTTC. This chain links TRBV5-1 with TRBJ2-1; perhaps TRBD2 as D (7 bases). Germline assignment: CDR1 SGHRS and CDR2 YFSETQ. V dropped 5 bases and J dropped 7 bases, with 22 bases sitting between them. The CDR3 length is 16 residues.

This clonotype was recorded at least ten times. J is TRBJ2-6 and V is TRBV7-8; no clear D gene. Germline values: CDR1 SGHVS, CDR2 FQNEAQ. Between the trimmed V and J ends, which lost 5 bases and 2 bases, there was a span of 13 bases. The CDR3 extends over 16 amino acids. DNA for the CDR3: TGTGCCAGCAGCCCGACGGCAGGTGCTGGGGCCAACGTCCTGACTTTC. It specifies CASSPTAGAGANVLTF.

This clonotype was counted many times. The rearrangement joins TRBV12-3 or TRBV12-4 to TRBJ2-7, with no clear D. V was clipped by 5 bases and J by 0 bases, with 8 bases between them. The CDR3 has 13 amino acids. The CDR3 here is CASSPAGSYEQYF. For the CDR3, the DNA is TGTGCCAGCAGTCCCGCTGGCTCCTACGAGCAGTACTTC.

In its sample, this clonotype was seen many times. The rearrangement links TRBV5-5 to TRBJ2-3; 11 bases are a match to TRBD2. Germline V gene sequence: CDR1 SGHKS, CDR2 YYEKEE (reference sequence). V dropped 4 bases and J dropped 4; count of bases not matched to a gene: 5. The CDR3 covers 15 residues. The CDR3, as DNA: TGTGCCAGCAGCCTTAGCGGGGGGGCATCAGATACGCAGTATTTT. It translates to CASSLSGGASDTQYF.